The 29 T cell receptor beta chains presented below share a single source sample, sequenced in a study of blood T cell repertoires in COVID-19. The table came from immunoSEQ multiplex PCR; TCRdb's copy has only in-frame clones and leaves some out. The sample has fewer than 350,000 clones; roughly 85% are singletons. The sequenced sample consisted of PBMCs or T cells enriched from blood (not recorded which). These receptor sequences come from a woman between 50 and 59 years old who had recovered from COVID-19.

The V call is TRBV7-2, the J call TRBJ2-6; 9 positions match TRBD2. The V gene's germline CDR1 is SGHTA and CDR2 FQGNSA. The V segment lost 5 bases and the J segment 1 base; nucleotides outside the gene matches: 6. The CDR3 covers 17 residues. For the CDR3, the DNA is TGTGCCAGCAGCCCCCCTAGCGGGACTTCTGGGGCCAACGTCCTGACTTTC. Translation gives CASSPPSGTSGANVLTF.

This clone was detected a few times. This chain's CDR3 is CASRLSLDEQFF. CDR3 in DNA: TGTGCCAGCAGGCTCAGTTTGGATGAGCAGTTCTTC. The chain recombines TRBV11-2 with TRBJ2-1; no firm D call. V dropped 6 bases and J dropped 8 bases, with 11 bases sitting between them. Germline V gives CDR1 SGHAT, CDR2 FQNNGV. This CDR3 is 12 amino acids long.

In this sample, this clone turned up a few times. V gene TRBV5-4 combines with J gene TRBJ1-1; 7 bases are a match to TRBD1. V shed 3 bases and J 4 bases; nucleotides not matched to a gene: 6. Germline assignment: CDR1 SGHNT and CDR2 YYREEE (reference sequence). There are 14 residues in the CDR3. CDR3 in DNA: TGTGCCAGCAGCTGGGACAGTCGTACCACTGAAGCTTTCTTT. This codes for CASSWDSRTTEAFF.

The chain employs TRBV4-1 and TRBJ2-7, with D possibly being TRBD1 (5 bases). Between the trimmed V and J ends, which lost 3 bases and 5 bases, there was a span of 17 bases. The CDR3 has 15 amino acids. The germline CDR1 and CDR2 sequences are MGHRA and YSYEKL. CDR3 region: CASSQIVGQGHEQYF. The CDR3, as DNA: TGCGCCAGCAGCCAGATAGTCGGGCAGGGCCACGAGCAGTACTTC.

The rearrangement joins TRBV3-1 (or the pseudogene TRBV3-2) to TRBJ1-2; D uncertain. The V end lost 3 bases, the J end lost 4 bases, and 9 bases lay between the germline ends. CDR1 LGHDT and CDR2 YNNKEL come from the germline V gene (reference sequence). This CDR3 has 13 amino acids. The CDR3 spells CASSQVIGYGYTF. The CDR3 nucleotides read TGTGCCAGCAGCCAGGTCATCGGCTATGGCTACACCTTC.

The chain uses TRBV6-1 and TRBJ2-2, with 7 bases lining up with TRBD1. The CDR3 extends over 15 amino acids. Germline V gene sequence: CDR1 MNHNS, CDR2 SASEGT. J gave up 5 bases and V 2 bases, and 5 bases lay outside the gene matches. The chain's CDR3 is CASSEPGQLTGELFF. For the CDR3, the DNA is TGTGCCAGCAGTGAACCGGGACAGTTAACCGGGGAGCTGTTTTTT.

The genes are TRBV18 and TRBJ1-4; 7 bases are shared with TRBD1. After removal of 3 bases from V and 6 bases from J, the junction contained 7 bases not matched to a gene. Germline V gene data show CDR1 as KGHSH and CDR2 as LQKENI. The length of the CDR3 is 15 residues. In DNA, the CDR3 is TGTGCCAGCTCACCGCGACAGGGATCGGATGAAAAACTGTTTTTT. Its translation is CASSPRQGSDEKLFF.

V and J are TRBV10-3 and TRBJ2-5; 7 nucleotides agree with TRBD1. Germline loops: CDR1 ENHRY, CDR2 SYGVKD. The V segment lost 4 bases and the J segment 9 bases; nucleotides outside the gene matches: 11. The CDR3 contains 14 residues. The CDR3 here is CAISGWQGQGAQYF. The CDR3 coding sequence is TGTGCCATCAGTGGGTGGCAGGGGCAGGGGGCCCAGTACTTC.

J is TRBJ1-2 and V is TRBV2; 8 bases align to TRBD1. CDR3 length equals 16 residues. Germline V CDR1 and CDR2: SNHLY, FYNNEI. V trimming: 0 bases; J trimming: 6 bases; junction bases outside the gene matches: 9. CDR3 coding DNA: TGTGCCAGCAGTGAAGCCGCAGGACAGGGAAGGGATGGCTACACCTTC. This encodes CASSEAAGQGRDGYTF. Filled out from reference TRBV2 and TRBJ1-2, the complete variable domain reads EPEVTQTPSHQVTQMGQEVILRCVPISNHLYFYWYRQILGQKVEFLVSFYNNEISEKSEIFDDQFSVERPDGSNFTLKIRSTKLEDSAMYFCASSEAAGQGRDGYTFGSGTRLTVV.

The chain carries TRBV5-1 and TRBJ2-2; 9 bases fit TRBD2. CDR1 and CDR2 (germline): SGHRS, YFSETQ. V lost 5 bases to trimming and J lost 6 bases; unmatched junction nucleotides: 11. CDR3 size: 16 residues. The CDR3: CASSYLSGRLSGELFF. The CDR3 DNA follows: TGCGCCAGCAGTTATTTAAGCGGGAGGTTATCCGGGGAGCTGTTTTTT.

In nucleotides, the CDR3 is TGTGCCAGCAGCCAAGATCGGACAGGGGTTACCTCTGGAAACACCATATATTTT. It translates to CASSQDRTGVTSGNTIYF. The genes are TRBV14 and TRBJ1-3; 9 bases map to TRBD1. The trim removed 0 bases at V and 0 bases at J, leaving 6 bases unmatched. Germline loops: CDR1 SGHDN, CDR2 FVKESK. CDR3 length: 18 residues.

The rearrangement uses TRBV12-3 or TRBV12-4 and TRBJ1-2; D ambiguous. This CDR3 region has 12 residues. V was shortened by 6 bases and J by 5 bases, with 10 bases between the two germline ends. CDR3 nucleotides: TGTGCCAGCAGCACTACCCCTTATGGCTACACCTTC. It codes for CASSTTPYGYTF.

The V gene is TRBV19, the J gene TRBJ1-2, with no clear D. Germline CDR1 is LNHDA and CDR2 is SQIVND (reference sequence). This CDR3 is 17 amino acids long. The CDR3 region has the DNA TGTGGTAGTAACGTAGGAGCTGTTGGCGGGAGAACCTATGGCTACACCTTC. As protein: CGSNVGAVGGRTYGYTF.

The chain links TRBV6-5 to TRBJ2-7, with 9 bases that match TRBD2. CDR1 and CDR2 (germline): MNHEY, SVGAGI. There are 15 residues in the CDR3. V trimming: 0 bases; J trimming: 5 bases; junction bases outside the gene matches: 5. The CDR3 DNA is TGTGCCAGCAGTTACTCGATATGGACTAGCGACGAGCAGTACTTC. Encoded protein: CASSYSIWTSDEQYF.

V and J are TRBV7-2 and TRBJ1-5, with a tentative D call TRBD1 (6 bases). V lost 4 bases to trimming and J lost 0 bases, with 19 bases between them. This CDR3 spans 18 amino acids. Germline values: CDR1 SGHTA, CDR2 FQGNSA. This CDR3 is CASSSEDTGYYSNQPQHF. CDR3 sequence (DNA): TGTGCCAGCAGCTCAGAAGACACAGGGTACTATAGCAATCAGCCCCAGCATTTT.

The sample holds a few counts of this clone. V gene TRBV10-3 combines with J gene TRBJ2-1, with a tentative D call TRBD2 (5 bases). CDR3 length: 15 residues. With 0 bases removed from V and 0 bases from J, the gap between germline ends came to 6 bases. Germline-derived CDR1 and CDR2 are ENHRY and SYGVKD. CDR3 sequence reads: CAISESGISYNEQFF. The CDR3 DNA sequence: TGTGCCATCAGTGAGTCCGGGATCTCCTACAATGAGCAGTTCTTC.

The V and J genes are TRBV6-5 and TRBJ2-3; 7 bases align to TRBD2. Germline CDR1 reads MNHEY; CDR2 reads SVGAGI. After removal of 5 bases from V and 5 bases from J, the junction contained 10 bases not matched to a gene. This CDR3 is built from 15 residues. As DNA, the CDR3 is TGTGCCAGCAGTCGGGGGGATCTAAAAAGAGATACGCAGTATTTT. Translating gives CASSRGDLKRDTQYF.

The CDR3 bases are TGTGCCAGCAGATGGGCGGGAGGGTACGAGCAGTACTTC. As protein: CASRWAGGYEQYF. The chain uses TRBV6-5 and TRBJ2-7; 9 bases align to TRBD2. Germline V gene data show CDR1 as MNHEY and CDR2 as SVGAGI. CDR3 length: 13 amino acids. Losses at the gene ends were 6 bases for V and 4 bases for J; bases not matched to a gene: 4.

In this sample, this clone turned up a few times. The junction differs from germline at one of its ends, possibly a read error. The chain uses TRBV5-1 and TRBJ1-4; D perhaps matches TRBD1 (6 bases). This CDR3 has 14 residues. CDR1 and CDR2 from the germline V gene are SGHRS and YFSETQ. CDR3: CASSLQGSYEQLFF. In DNA, the CDR3 is TGCGCCAGCAGCTTACAGGGCTCCTATGAACAACTGTTTTTT.

This chain connects TRBV2 to TRBJ2-7; 10 bases are a match to TRBD2. The CDR3 consists of 15 residues. Germline CDR1 is SNHLY and CDR2 is FYNNEI. V shed 4 bases, J shed 4 bases, and the junction held 7 bases outside the gene matches. CDR3 loop: CASSVLAGVGYEQYF. CDR3 DNA sequence: TGTGCCAGCAGTGTTCTAGCGGGAGTAGGGTACGAGCAGTACTTC.

The chain combines TRBV6-5 with TRBJ2-1; 9 bases are a match to TRBD1. The V gene end was trimmed by 6 bases and the J gene end by 6 bases; junction bases not matched to a gene: 9. The CDR3 contains 15 residues. Germline V CDR1 and CDR2: MNHEY, SVGAGI. The CDR3 DNA reads TGTGCCAGCAGCCGGACAGGGGCGAGGGTCAATGAGCAGTTCTTC. Encoded protein: CASSRTGARVNEQFF.

The chain joins TRBV30 to TRBJ1-2, with 9 bases fitting TRBD1. The CDR3 sequence is 15 residues long. Trimming removed 3 bases from V and 2 bases from J; junction bases left unmatched: 7. Germline CDR1 GTSNPN, CDR2 SVGIG (reference sequence). The CDR3 nucleotides are TGTGCCTGGAGAATACCGGGACAGGGAAACTATGGCTACACCTTC. As protein: CAWRIPGQGNYGYTF. Using reference TRBV30 and TRBJ1-2 for the parts outside the CDR3, the full variable domain is SQTIHQWPATLVQPVGSPLSLECTVEGTSNPNLYWYRQAAGRGLQLLFYSVGIGQISSEVPQNLSASRPQDRQFILSSKKLLLSDSGFYLCAWRIPGQGNYGYTFGSGTRLTVV.

This clone has a single count. The rearrangement uses TRBV2 and TRBJ2-3; 8 nucleotides match TRBD2. Trimming removed 3 bases from V and 5 bases from J; junction bases left unmatched: 10. Germline CDR1 reads SNHLY; CDR2 reads FYNNEI. This CDR3 is built from 16 residues. In nucleotides, the CDR3 is TGTGCCAGCAGTGATTCGGGGGGGGCGCTGGGAGATACGCAGTATTTT. Encoded protein: CASSDSGGALGDTQYF.

The table lists this clone with many counts. The rearrangement links TRBV4-1 to TRBJ1-2; tentatively, D is TRBD1 (5 bases). V was trimmed by 4 bases and J by 2 bases, leaving 17 bases between them. CDR3 length: 16 residues. Germline values: CDR1 MGHRA, CDR2 YSYEKL. For the CDR3, the DNA is TGCGCCAGCAGCCTCAGACAGCCGGGGGGGAACTATGGCTACACCTTC. Protein product: CASSLRQPGGNYGYTF.

The J gene is TRBJ2-3, the V gene TRBV2; D call uncertain. The CDR3 is 12 residues long. The V gene's germline CDR1 is SNHLY and CDR2 FYNNEI. Trimming pared 4 bases from V and 4 bases from J, leaving 6 bases between. CDR3 in amino acids: CASSGLADTQYF. DNA for the CDR3: TGTGCCAGCAGTGGGCTAGCAGATACGCAGTATTTT.

V gene TRBV5-1 combines with J gene TRBJ2-5, with 12 bases fitting TRBD2. After removal of 3 bases from V and 5 bases from J, the junction contained 11 bases not matched to a gene. The CDR3 contains 17 residues. Germline V lookup: CDR1 SGHRS, CDR2 YFSETQ. The CDR3 protein is CASSSGTGTSGRETQYF. As DNA, the CDR3 is TGCGCCAGCAGCTCAGGGACCGGGACTAGCGGGCGGGAGACCCAGTACTTC.

The chain uses TRBV5-8 and TRBJ1-1; 8 nucleotides match TRBD1. Germline CDR1 and CDR2: SGHTS and YDEGEE. V lost 6 bases and J lost 0; bases outside the gene matches: 13. The CDR3 contains 17 residues. CDR3 in DNA: TGTGCCAGCATCAAAGGGACAGGCTCAGTCCTGAACACTGAAGCTTTCTTT. It is translated as CASIKGTGSVLNTEAFF.

The V and J genes are TRBV19 and TRBJ2-1; TRBD2 agrees at 10 bases. Germline trimming cut 7 bases from V and 7 bases from J; bases unmatched to any gene: 19. CDR3 length: 18 amino acids. CDR1 and CDR2 (germline): LNHDA, SQIVND (reference sequence). The CDR3 protein is CASTRSGGTSGIRNEQFF. CDR3 nucleotide sequence: TGTGCCAGTACCCGATCGGGTGGTACTAGCGGGATCAGGAATGAGCAGTTCTTC.

This rearrangement joins TRBV7-9 to TRBJ2-1; D is unclear. CDR3 length equals 14 residues. Trimming removed 5 bases from V and 9 bases from J, with 17 bases in between. From germline, CDR1 is SEHNR and CDR2 FQNEAQ (reference sequence). The CDR3 sequence is CASSPKSSGGEQFF. In DNA, the CDR3 is TGTGCCAGCAGCCCCAAATCGTCGGGTGGTGAGCAGTTCTTC.